The 20 T cell receptor beta chains below were found in one sample sequenced in a study of Ad26.COV2.S vaccination and SARS-CoV-2 variants. Sequencing used immunoSEQ multiplex PCR; TCRdb keeps in-frame clones, though not all of them. Among about 480,000 clones listed, 87% were seen once. This sample's treatment: 19 received Ad26.COV2.S at low or high dose, single or two shots; roughly five received placebo; per-sample allocation not given. Samples were taken on day 63 after the first vaccine or placebo injection. Sequencing used peripheral blood, obtained in a trial of Ad26.COV2.S vaccine versus placebo. These receptors came from a person between 18 and 60 years old who received the Ad26.COV2.S COVID-19 vaccine or a placebo.

The gene calls are TRBV27 and TRBJ1-2, with D possibly TRBD1 on 5 matching bases. The CDR3 has 14 residues. The ends were cut back, 3 bases at V and 6 bases at J, with 14 bases in the middle. Germline CDR1 reads MNHEY; CDR2 reads SMNVEV (reference sequence). The CDR3 bases are TGTGCCAGCAGTTTGGGGCCGGACGGACATGGCTACACCTTC. Translated, it gives CASSLGPDGHGYTF.

This sequence joins TRBV6-1 and TRBJ1-4; D unresolved. The CDR3 has 16 amino acids. The V gene lost 4 bases and the J gene lost 0 bases, with 12 bases spanning the gap. CDR1 is MNHNS, CDR2 SASEGT, per germline. In DNA form, the CDR3 reads TGTGCCAGCAGTGTAAGGCCTATTGCAACTAATGAAAAACTGTTTTTT. Protein sequence: CASSVRPIATNEKLFF.

On this clone: Distinct nucleotide sequences in the sample also encode this CDR3. This rearrangement joins TRBV2 to TRBJ2-7; possibly TRBD2 for D (5 bases). CDR1 is SNHLY, CDR2 FYNNEI, per germline. The ends were cut back, 6 bases at V and 4 bases at J, with 13 bases in the middle. CDR3 size: 13 residues. The CDR3: CASRADGVYEQYF. As DNA, the CDR3 is TGTGCCAGCAGAGCGGACGGGGTATACGAGCAGTACTTC.

The CDR3, as DNA: TGTGCCAGCAGCCCAGAACTAAATCAGCGAACTGAAGCTTTCTTT. It translates to CASSPELNQRTEAFF. The chain employs TRBV7-3 and TRBJ1-1; D is uncertain. Trimming took off 5 bases at V and 5 bases at J, with 18 bases between the two ends. CDR3 size: 15 residues. Germline values: CDR1 SGHTA, CDR2 FQGTGA.

This chain uses TRBV7-9 with TRBJ2-7; 12 positions match TRBD2. The germline V gene has CDR1 SEHNR and CDR2 FQNEAQ (reference sequence). J lost 7 bases, V lost 5 bases, and 12 bases had no gene match. The CDR3 loop spans 16 amino acids. The CDR3 nucleotides read TGTGCCAGCAGCCCCCTAGCGGGAGGGCCGCTTCTTGAGCAGTACTTC. Translation gives CASSPLAGGPLLEQYF.

This clone was counted only a few times. The chain joins TRBV10-2 to TRBJ1-3; D gene unclear. The CDR3 covers 14 residues. From germline, CDR1 is WSHSY and CDR2 SAAADI. Trimming stripped 2 bases from V and 0 bases from J, with 5 bases between. CDR3 in amino acids: CASSEMGSGNTIYF. As DNA, the CDR3 is TGCGCCAGCAGTGAGATGGGCTCTGGAAACACCATATATTTT.

The rearrangement joins TRBV5-1 to TRBJ2-3; unclear D gene. The CDR3 sequence is 15 residues long. Trimming removed 4 bases at V and 0 bases at J, with 12 bases between. Germline CDR1 reads SGHRS; CDR2 reads YFSETQ. The CDR3: CASSPRARSTDTQYF. CDR3 nucleotide sequence: TGCGCCAGCAGCCCAAGGGCACGGAGCACAGATACGCAGTATTTT.

In this sample, this clone turned up a few times. The chain combines TRBV6-5 with TRBJ1-1, with D unresolved. The V gene's germline CDR1 is MNHEY and CDR2 SVGAGI. Trimming removed 7 bases at V and 1 base at J, with 16 bases between. The CDR3 has 15 residues. The CDR3 bases are TGTGCCAGCATCCCAGAGGGTAGGGCGAACACTGAAGCTTTCTTT. Translating it yields CASIPEGRANTEAFF.

The chain is built from TRBV19 and TRBJ1-1; 7 bases agree with TRBD1. This CDR3 is 16 amino acids long. Germline V gene sequence: CDR1 LNHDA, CDR2 SQIVND (reference sequence). The V gene end was trimmed by 3 bases and the J gene end by 1 base; junction bases not matched to a gene: 8. CDR3 DNA sequence: TGTGCCAGTAGTATCTTGACGGGACAGAGGAACACTGAAGCTTTCTTT. Its protein is CASSILTGQRNTEAFF. Combining the CDR3 with reference TRBV19 and TRBJ1-1 gives the whole variable domain DGGITQSPKYLFRKEGQNVTLSCEQNLNHDAMYWYRQDPGQGLRLIYYSQIVNDFQKGDIAEGYSVSREKKESFPLTVTSAQKNPTAFYLCASSILTGQRNTEAFFGQGTRLTVV.

The chain uses TRBV7-3 and TRBJ2-7; 8 bases match TRBD1. This CDR3 region has 15 residues. Germline values: CDR1 SGHTA, CDR2 FQGTGA. With V trimmed by 2 bases and J by 0 bases, 3 bases remained unmatched. The CDR3 protein is CASSLVGQDSYEQYF. The CDR3 nucleotides read TGTGCCAGCAGCTTAGTGGGACAGGACTCCTACGAGCAGTACTTC. Filled out from reference TRBV7-3 and TRBJ2-7, the complete variable domain reads GAGVSQTPSNKVTEKGKYVELRCDPISGHTALYWYRQSLGQGPEFLIYFQGTGAADDSGLPNDRFFAVRPEGSVSTLKIQRTERGDSAVYLCASSLVGQDSYEQYFGPGTRLTVT.

This sequence joins TRBV18 and TRBJ1-1; no firm D call. CDR1 is KGHSH, CDR2 LQKENI, per germline. Trimming removed 3 bases from V and 1 base from J, with 6 bases in between. This CDR3 is built from 13 residues. The CDR3 DNA reads TGTGCCAGCTCACCGCCGAGGAACACTGAAGCTTTCTTT. Amino acids: CASSPPRNTEAFF.

The chain recombines TRBV29-1 with TRBJ1-2; 7 positions agree with TRBD1. This CDR3 has 14 residues. Germline V CDR1 and CDR2: SQVTM, ANQGSEA. With V trimmed by 2 bases and J by 3 bases, 6 bases remained unmatched. DNA for the CDR3: TGCAGCGTTGAATCGACAGGGCCCGACTATGGCTACACCTTC. This gives the protein CSVESTGPDYGYTF.

About this clone itself: No DNA is shown, since the ends of the CDR3 on it are uncertain; the CDR3 is the one TCRdb lists. The rearrangement links TRBV12-3 or TRBV12-4 to TRBJ2-5. Counting both end residues, the CDR3 totals 11 amino acids. The CDR3 here is CASSFLETQYF.

The CDR3 spells CASSPDGPSYNEQFF. CDR3 sequence (DNA): TGCGCCAGCAGCCCCGATGGCCCCTCCTACAATGAGCAGTTCTTC. The chain has TRBV5-1 and TRBJ2-1; no clear D gene. The CDR3 contains 15 residues. V lost 4 bases to trimming and J lost 0 bases, with 11 bases between them. CDR1 is SGHRS and CDR2 is YFSETQ in the germline V gene.

The V call is TRBV19, the J call TRBJ2-3; D gene unclear. CDR1 is LNHDA and CDR2 is SQIVND in the germline V gene (reference sequence). V shed 5 bases and J shed 5 bases, with 20 bases lying between them. The CDR3 has 16 residues. CDR3 protein: CASSPLAPHSLDTQYF. The CDR3 region has the DNA TGTGCCAGTAGTCCCCTGGCCCCCCACAGTCTAGATACGCAGTATTTT.

This clone showed up just a few times. CDR3 in DNA: TGTGCCAGCAGCTTTCAGCGGGAGGAGTATTTT. Its translation: CASSFQREEYF. V gene TRBV5-4 combines with J gene TRBJ2-3; 9 bases agree with TRBD2. The CDR3 runs to 11 residues. With V trimmed by 2 bases and J by 13 bases, 2 bases remained unmatched. The germline CDR1 and CDR2 sequences are SGHNT and YYREEE (reference sequence).

In DNA form, the CDR3 reads TGCAGCGGACTAGCGGGAGGTATGGTGCAGTATTTT. Amino acids: CSGLAGGMVQYF. The chain carries TRBV29-1 and TRBJ2-3, with 13 nucleotides matching TRBD2. Germline CDR1 and CDR2: SQVTM and ANQGSEA. The CDR3 is 12 residues long. V gave up 7 bases and J gave up 11 bases; unmatched junction bases: 6.

This clone was picked up a small number of times. V usage is TRBV7-7 and J usage is TRBJ2-3; 11 bases agree with TRBD2. Trimming at V came to 5 bases and at J to 2 bases, leaving 3 bases not matched to a gene. CDR3 length: 15 residues. Germline V gene lookup returns CDR1 SSHAT and CDR2 FNYEAQ (reference sequence). The CDR3 DNA reads as TGTGCCAGCAGCGTGGGACTAGCGGACACAGATACGCAGTATTTT. Residues: CASSVGLADTDTQYF.

This rearrangement joins TRBV6-5 to TRBJ2-2; possibly TRBD2 for D (5 bases). Germline values: CDR1 MNHEY, CDR2 SVGAGI. This CDR3 region has 13 residues. V was cut by 7 bases and J by 3 bases, with 9 bases left in between. For the CDR3, the DNA is TGTGCCAGCATCCGGGGTCACACCGGGGAGCTGTTTTTT. Its translation: CASIRGHTGELFF.

The J gene is TRBJ2-7, the V gene TRBV21-1; the D segment call TRBD2 is taken from the table without a DNA check. TRBV21-1 is given as a pseudogene. This CDR3 is built from 17 residues. The CDR3 region has the DNA TGTGCCAGCAGCAAAGAGGGACTAGCGGAAGTTAACTACGAGCAGTACTTC. This sequence encodes CASSKEGLAEVNYEQYF.